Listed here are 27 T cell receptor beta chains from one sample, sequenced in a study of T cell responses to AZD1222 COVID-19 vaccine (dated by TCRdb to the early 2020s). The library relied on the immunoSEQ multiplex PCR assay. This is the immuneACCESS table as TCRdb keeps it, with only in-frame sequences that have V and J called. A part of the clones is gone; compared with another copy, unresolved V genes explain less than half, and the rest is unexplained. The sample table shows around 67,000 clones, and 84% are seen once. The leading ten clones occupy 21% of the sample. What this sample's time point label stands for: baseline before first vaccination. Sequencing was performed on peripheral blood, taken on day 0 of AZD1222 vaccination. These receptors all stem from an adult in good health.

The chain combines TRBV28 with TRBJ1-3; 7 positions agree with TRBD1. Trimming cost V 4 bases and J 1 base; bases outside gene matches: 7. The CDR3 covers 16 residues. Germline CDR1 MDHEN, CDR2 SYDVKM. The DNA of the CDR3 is TGTGCCAGCAGTTCAATAACAGGGGCGTCTGGAAACACCATATATTTT. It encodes CASSSITGASGNTIYF. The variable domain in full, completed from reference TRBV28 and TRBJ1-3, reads DVKVTQSSRYLVKRTGEKVFLECVQDMDHENMFWYRQDPGLGLRLIYFSYDVKMKEKGDIPEGYSVSREKKERFSLILESASTNQTSMYLCASSSITGASGNTIYFGEGSWLTVV.

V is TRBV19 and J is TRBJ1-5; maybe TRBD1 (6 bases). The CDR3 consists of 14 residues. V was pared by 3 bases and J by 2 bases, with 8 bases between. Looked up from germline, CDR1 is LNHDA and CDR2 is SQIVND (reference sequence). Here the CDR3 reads CASSIRGGNQPQHF. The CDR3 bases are TGTGCCAGTAGTATCAGGGGCGGCAATCAGCCCCAGCATTTT.

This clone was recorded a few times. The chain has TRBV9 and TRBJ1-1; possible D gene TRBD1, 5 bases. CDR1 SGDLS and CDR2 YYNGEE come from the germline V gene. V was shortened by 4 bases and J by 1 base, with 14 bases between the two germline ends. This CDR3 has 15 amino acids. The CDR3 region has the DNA TGTGCCAGCAGCTTAGGGACCACTTCGAACACTGAAGCTTTCTTT. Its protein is CASSLGTTSNTEAFF. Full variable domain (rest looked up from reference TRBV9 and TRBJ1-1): DSGVTQTPKHLITATGQRVTLRCSPRSGDLSVYWYQQSLDQGLQFLIQYYNGEERAKGNILERFSAQQFPDLHSELNLSSLELGDSALYFCASSLGTTSNTEAFFGQGTRLTVV.

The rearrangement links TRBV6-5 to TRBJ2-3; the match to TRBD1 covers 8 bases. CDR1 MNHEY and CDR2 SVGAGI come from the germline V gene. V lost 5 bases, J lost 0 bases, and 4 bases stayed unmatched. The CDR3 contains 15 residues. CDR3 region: CASSTGGASTDTQYF. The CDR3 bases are TGTGCCAGCAGTACAGGGGGAGCCAGCACAGATACGCAGTATTTT.

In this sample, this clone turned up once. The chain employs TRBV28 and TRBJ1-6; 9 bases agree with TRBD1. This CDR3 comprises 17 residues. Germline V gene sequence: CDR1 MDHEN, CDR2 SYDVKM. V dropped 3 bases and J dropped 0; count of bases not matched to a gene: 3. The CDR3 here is CASSLTGGGSYNSPLHF. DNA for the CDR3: TGTGCCAGCAGTTTGACAGGGGGAGGCTCCTATAATTCACCCCTCCACTTT.

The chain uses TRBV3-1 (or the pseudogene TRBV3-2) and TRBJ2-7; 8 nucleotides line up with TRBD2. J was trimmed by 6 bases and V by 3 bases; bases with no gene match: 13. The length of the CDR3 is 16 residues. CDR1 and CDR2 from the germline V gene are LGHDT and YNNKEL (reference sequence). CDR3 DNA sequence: TGTGCCAGCAGCCAGGATCCGGGACTAGTTACCCGCGAGCAGTACTTC. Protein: CASSQDPGLVTREQYF.

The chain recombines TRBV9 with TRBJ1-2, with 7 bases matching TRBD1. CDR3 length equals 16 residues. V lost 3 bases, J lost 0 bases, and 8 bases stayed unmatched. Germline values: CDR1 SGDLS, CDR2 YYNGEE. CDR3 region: CASSAPDRAANYGYTF. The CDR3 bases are TGTGCCAGCAGCGCCCCCGACAGGGCCGCTAACTATGGCTACACCTTC.

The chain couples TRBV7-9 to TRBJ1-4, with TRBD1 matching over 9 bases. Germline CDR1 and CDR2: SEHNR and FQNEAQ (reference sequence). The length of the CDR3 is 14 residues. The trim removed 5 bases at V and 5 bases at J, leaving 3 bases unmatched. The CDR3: CASSEGQGNEKLFF. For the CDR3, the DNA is TGTGCCAGCAGCGAAGGACAGGGGAATGAAAAACTGTTTTTT.

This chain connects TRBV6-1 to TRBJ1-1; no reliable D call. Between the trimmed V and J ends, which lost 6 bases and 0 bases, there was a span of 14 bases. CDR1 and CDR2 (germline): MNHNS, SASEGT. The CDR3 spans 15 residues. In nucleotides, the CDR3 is TGTGCCAGCAGACGGGAGCTAGTCATGAACACTGAAGCTTTCTTT. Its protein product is CASRRELVMNTEAFF.

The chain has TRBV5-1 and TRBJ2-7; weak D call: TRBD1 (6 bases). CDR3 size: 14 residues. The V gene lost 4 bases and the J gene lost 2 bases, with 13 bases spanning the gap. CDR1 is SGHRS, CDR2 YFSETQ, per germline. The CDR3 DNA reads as TGCGCCAGCAGCGAAGGACAGATTACCTACGAGCAGTACTTC. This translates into CASSEGQITYEQYF.

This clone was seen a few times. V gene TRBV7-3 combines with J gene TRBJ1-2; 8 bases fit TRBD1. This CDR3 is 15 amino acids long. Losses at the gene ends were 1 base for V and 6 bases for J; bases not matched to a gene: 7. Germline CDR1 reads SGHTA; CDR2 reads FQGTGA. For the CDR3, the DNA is TGTGCCAGCAGCTTAATCGGACAGGGAGACGATGGCTACACCTTC. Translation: CASSLIGQGDDGYTF.

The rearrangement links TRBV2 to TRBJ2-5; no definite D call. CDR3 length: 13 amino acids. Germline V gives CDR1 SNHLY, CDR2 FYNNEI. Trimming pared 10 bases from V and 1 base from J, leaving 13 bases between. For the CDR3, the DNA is TGTGCCACCCTAAGAGGCACCCAAGAGACCCAGTACTTC. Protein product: CATLRGTQETQYF.

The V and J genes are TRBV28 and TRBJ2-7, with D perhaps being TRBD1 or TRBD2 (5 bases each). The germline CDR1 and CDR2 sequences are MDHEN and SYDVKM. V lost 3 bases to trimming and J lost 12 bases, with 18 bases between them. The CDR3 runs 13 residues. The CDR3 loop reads CASSFGQRGLAYF. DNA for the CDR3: TGTGCCAGCAGTTTCGGCCAGAGGGGATTGGCGTACTTC.

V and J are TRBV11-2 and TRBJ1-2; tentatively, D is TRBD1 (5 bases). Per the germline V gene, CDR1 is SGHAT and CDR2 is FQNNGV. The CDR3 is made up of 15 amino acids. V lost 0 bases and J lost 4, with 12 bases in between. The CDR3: CASSLDGGIIYGYTF. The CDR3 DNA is TGTGCCAGCAGCTTAGATGGGGGAATAATCTATGGCTACACCTTC. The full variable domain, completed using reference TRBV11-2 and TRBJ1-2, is EAGVAQSPRYKIIEKRQSVAFWCNPISGHATLYWYQQILGQGPKLLIQFQNNGVVDDSQLPKDRFSAERLKGVDSTLKIQPAKLEDSAVYLCASSLDGGIIYGYTFGSGTRLTVV.

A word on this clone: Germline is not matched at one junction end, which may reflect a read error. CDR3 sequence: CAICESTQGWENTEAFF. As DNA, the CDR3 is TGTGCCATCTGTGAGTCGACTCAAGGGTGGGAGAACACTGAAGCTTTCTTT. The V and J genes are TRBV10-3 and TRBJ1-1, with D unresolved. The germline CDR1 and CDR2 sequences are ENHRY and SYGVKD. CDR3 length: 17 amino acids.

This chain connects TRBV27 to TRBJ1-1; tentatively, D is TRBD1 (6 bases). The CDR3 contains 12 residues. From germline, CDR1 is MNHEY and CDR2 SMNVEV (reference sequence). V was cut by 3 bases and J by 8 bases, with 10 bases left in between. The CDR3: CASSFQGHEAFF. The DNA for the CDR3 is TGTGCCAGCAGTTTTCAGGGACACGAAGCTTTCTTT.

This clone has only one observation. The CDR3 DNA reads as TGTGCCACCAGTGATCCCCCGAACACCGGGGAGCTGTTTTTT. Translation: CATSDPPNTGELFF. The gene calls are TRBV24-1 and TRBJ2-2; D not certain. Germline V lookup: CDR1 KGHDR, CDR2 SFDVKD. Trimming removed 3 bases at V and 0 bases at J, with 4 bases between. The CDR3 is 14 amino acids.

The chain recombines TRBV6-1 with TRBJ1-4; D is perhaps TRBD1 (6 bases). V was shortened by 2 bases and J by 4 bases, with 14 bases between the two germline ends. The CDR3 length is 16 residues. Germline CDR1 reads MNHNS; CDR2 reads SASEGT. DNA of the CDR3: TGTGCCAGCAGTGAACCCCGGACAGCCCTTAATGAAAAACTGTTTTTT. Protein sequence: CASSEPRTALNEKLFF.

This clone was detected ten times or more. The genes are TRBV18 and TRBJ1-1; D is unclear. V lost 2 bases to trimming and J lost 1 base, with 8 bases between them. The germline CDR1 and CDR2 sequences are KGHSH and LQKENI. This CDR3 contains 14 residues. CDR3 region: CASSPRTENTEAFF. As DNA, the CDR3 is TGTGCCAGCTCACCAAGGACTGAGAACACTGAAGCTTTCTTT.

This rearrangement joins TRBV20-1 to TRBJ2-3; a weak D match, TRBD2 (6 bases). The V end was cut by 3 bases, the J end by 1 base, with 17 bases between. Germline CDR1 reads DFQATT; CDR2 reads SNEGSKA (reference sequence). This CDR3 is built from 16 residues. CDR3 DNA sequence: TGCAGTGCTAGTGGCGTTCCTAGCGATCGCACAGATACGCAGTATTTT. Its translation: CSASGVPSDRTDTQYF.

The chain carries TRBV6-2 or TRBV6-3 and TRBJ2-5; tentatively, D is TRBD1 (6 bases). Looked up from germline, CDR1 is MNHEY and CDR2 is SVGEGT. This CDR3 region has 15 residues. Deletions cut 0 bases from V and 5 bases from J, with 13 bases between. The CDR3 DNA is TGTGCCAGCAGTTACTCAACTTCAGGGGCGGAGACCCAGTACTTC. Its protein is CASSYSTSGAETQYF.

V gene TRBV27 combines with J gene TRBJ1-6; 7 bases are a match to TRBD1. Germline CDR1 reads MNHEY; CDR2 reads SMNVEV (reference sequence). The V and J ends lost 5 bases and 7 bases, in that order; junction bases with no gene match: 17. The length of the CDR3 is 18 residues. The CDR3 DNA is TGTGCCAGCAGTCCACCCAGGAATCCGGGACAGATCAATTCACCCCTCCACTTT. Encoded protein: CASSPPRNPGQINSPLHF.

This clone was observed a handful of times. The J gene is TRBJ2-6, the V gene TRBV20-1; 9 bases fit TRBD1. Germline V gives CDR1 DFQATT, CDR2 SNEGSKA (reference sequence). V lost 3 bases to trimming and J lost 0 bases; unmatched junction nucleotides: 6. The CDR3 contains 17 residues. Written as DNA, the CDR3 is TGCAGTGCTAGTTACAGGGGGCTTGGCTCTGGGGCCAACGTCCTGACTTTC. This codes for CSASYRGLGSGANVLTF.

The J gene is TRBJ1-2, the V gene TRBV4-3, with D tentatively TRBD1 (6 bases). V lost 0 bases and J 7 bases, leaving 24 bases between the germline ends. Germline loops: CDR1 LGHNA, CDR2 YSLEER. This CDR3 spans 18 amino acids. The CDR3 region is CASSQETDRHNGPSGYTF. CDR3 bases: TGCGCCAGCAGCCAAGAAACAGACAGGCATAACGGTCCAAGTGGCTACACCTTC.

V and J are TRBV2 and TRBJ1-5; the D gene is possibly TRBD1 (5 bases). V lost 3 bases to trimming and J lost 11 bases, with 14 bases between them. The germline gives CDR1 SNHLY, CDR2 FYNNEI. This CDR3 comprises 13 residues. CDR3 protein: CASSEGPKTAQHF. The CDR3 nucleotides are TGTGCCAGCAGTGAGGGACCCAAAACGGCCCAGCATTTT.

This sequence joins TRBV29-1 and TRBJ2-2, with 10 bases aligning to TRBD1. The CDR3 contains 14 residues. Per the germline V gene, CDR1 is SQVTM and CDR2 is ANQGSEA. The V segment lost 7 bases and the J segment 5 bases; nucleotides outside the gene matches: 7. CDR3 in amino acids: CSASGQGGTGELFF. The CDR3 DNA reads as TGCAGCGCCAGCGGACAGGGGGGGACCGGGGAGCTGTTTTTT.

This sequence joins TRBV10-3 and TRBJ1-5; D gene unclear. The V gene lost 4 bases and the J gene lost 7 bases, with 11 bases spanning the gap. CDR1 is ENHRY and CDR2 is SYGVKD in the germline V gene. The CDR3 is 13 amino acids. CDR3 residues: CAISAQETQPQHF. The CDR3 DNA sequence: TGTGCCATCAGTGCACAAGAGACACAGCCCCAGCATTTT.